The clone carrying this T cell receptor beta chain was seen ten or more times. Its antigen remains unknown. The data stem from a study of CD8 T cells in ankylosing spondylitis. Study conclusions and caveats: Clones linked to the disease showed a CD8+ phenotype. They occurred at relatively low frequencies in peripheral blood. Blood of patients with ankylosing spondylitis appeared to be characterized by a TCR beta motif of several highly homologous variants.

TCRdb independently ran MiXCR on the 5' RACE reads; one entry per CDR3 protein. The sample has around 770,000 distinct CDR3 sequences; roughly 10% are singletons. Per germline, CDR1 LNHNV and CDR2 YYDKDF (reference sequence). The CDR3 has 16 residues. Trimming took off 2 bases at V and 4 bases at J, with 17 bases between the two ends. The sample comprised blood, either unsorted or a sorted T cell fraction (not recorded which). This TCR was recovered from a male donor with ankylosing spondylitis. This rearrangement joins TRBV15 to TRBJ2-5; unclear D gene. The CDR3 protein is CATSRSVGSGGETQYF. CDR3 DNA sequence: TGTGCCACCAGCAGATCGGTAGGGTCAGGCGGAGAGACCCAGTACTTC.